This T cell receptor beta chain was recorded in a study of a mutant IDH1 vaccine in newly diagnosed glioma. Study in general: Vaccination started 4-6 weeks after radiotherapy alone, or with temozolomide cycles. Prior therapy was radiotherapy, temozolomide, or both; most received both. Study conclusions and caveats: Researchers report vaccine-induced immune responses in approximately 95% of patients. Pseudoprogression appeared independent of alterations in top peripheral clonotypes.

Documented time point: week 5, during vaccination. Alongside topical imiquimod, each dose of vaccine comprised 300 ug of mutant IDH1 20-mer peptide. TCRdb keeps only in-frame clones here, not all; method: immunoSEQ multiplex PCR. The top ten clones hold just over 0.55% of a sample with 75,000 to 80,000 clones, roughly nine tenths of them seen once. Worth noting for this clone: The antigen remains undetermined.

Sequencing used PBMCs, obtained from a glioma patient whose treatment included an IDH1 peptide vaccine. The receptor was derived from a woman aged 45-59 years with glioma.

CDR3 amino acids: CASGELDNEQFF. CDR3 nucleotide sequence: TGTGCCAGCGGGGAGCTAGACAATGAGCAGTTCTTC. The chain combines TRBV27 with TRBJ2-1; a weak D match, TRBD2 (5 bases). Trimming pared 8 bases from V and 5 bases from J, leaving 10 bases between. The CDR3 runs to 12 residues. Looked up from germline, CDR1 is MNHEY and CDR2 is SMNVEV (reference sequence).